This T cell receptor beta chain was captured by sequencing in a study of T-cell reconstitution after alpha-beta-depleted transplantation in children. The TCRbeta library incorporated unique molecular identifiers. TCRdb re-derived calls from the PCR reads in MiXCR, one entry per CDR3 protein. This table has roughly 50,000 distinct CDR3 sequences, 44% appearing once. This clonotype was seen a handful of times. Its specificity is not known. Per germline, CDR1 SQVTM and CDR2 ANQGSEA. The CDR3 runs 13 residues. V lost 0 bases and J lost 6, with 10 bases in between. Findings of the study overall: Surviving recipient T cells and thymic progenitors produced the high day-60 TCRbeta diversity seen in some patients. Hyperexpanded clones declined; after one year, newly produced T cells mostly supplied diversity. Several hundred expanded graft clones reportedly gave rise to the alpha-beta T cells present about two months after transplant.

The genes are TRBV29-1 and TRBJ2-3; D unresolved. The sequencing used PBMCs, mostly from graft donor cells, collected 360 days after TCRalphabeta/CD19-depleted stem cell transplant. This receptor was obtained from a male patient younger than 18 who had a stem cell transplant for acute lymphoblastic leukemia, so the T cells may come from the graft donor. In DNA, the CDR3 is TGCAGCGTTGAAGAGCTGGCCCCGGATACGCAGTATTTT. Residues: CSVEELAPDTQYF.